This T cell receptor beta chain emerged from a study of T cell repertoires in cytomegalovirus infection (dated by TCRdb to between 2018 and 2021). Background for the entire study: Peptide stimulations targeted recently identified HLA-C-restricted CMV epitopes, whose presentation resists viral immunomodulation, together with well-studied HLA-B-restricted epitopes. Because public TCR beta signatures pointed to carriage of CMV infection together with the matching HLA type, the HLA type of each donor mattered for the analysis.

From cysteine to valine, the CDR3 is 13 amino acids long. Only the CDR3 part of the read is kept: 39 bases, read in frame from the first base. Between the V and J ends, shortened by 10 bases and 2 bases respectively, the junction contains 15 bases. Via the germline V gene, CDR1 is MDHEN and CDR2 SYDVKM. The label giving this sample's treatment or condition can be read as: in vitro stimulation with specific CMV peptide epitopes to enrich CMV-specific T cells. General conclusions and limits of the study: The ex vivo response was dominated by HLA-C-restricted CMV-specific TCR beta clonotypes, and the single most frequent clonotype in two of eight donors was supplied by these HLA-C-restricted clonotypes. In both this cohort and an independent cohort of 352 donors, the cumulative frequency of public TCR beta family members distinguished carriers of CMV infection plus the relevant HLA type.

Sequencer: Illumina HiSeq 1500. TCRdb applied fastp at Q25 and MiXCR to the public reads, then kept only in-frame beta chains. Here each entry gathers all rows of one CDR3 protein and keeps the most common genes and DNA. For this sample there are about 920,000 distinct CDR3 sequences; approximately 33% appear just once. About an eighth of the sample comes from the top ten. In the case of this clonotype: This clone's antigen is unknown. One base away there is no much larger clone; base qualities are not given.

Rearrangement joined TRBV28 to TRBJ2-7, and perhaps TRBD1 as D gene, on 6 matching bases. This clonotype was obtained from a human donor in good health (CMV status not recorded). Some clones in this sample may be carry-over from other donors' samples. The sequencing here drew on cultured CD8+ T cells from PBMCs, taken from culture after CMV antigen stimulation. For the CDR3, the sequence is CATLETGTYEQYV. The nucleotide sequence reads TGTGCCACCCTAGAGACAGGAACCTACGAGCAGTACGTC.